The 30 T cell receptor beta chains reported below all come from one sample, sequenced in a study of post-analysis software for immune sequencing data. Overall study results and limits: Patients carried a handful of TRBV segments more frequently than controls did, and TRBV5-6, TRBV5-1 and TRBV20-1 were among them.

Each TCR beta cDNA library carried unique molecular identifiers. TCRdb reanalysed the PCR reads using MiXCR and keeps one entry per CDR3 protein. The sample yields 820,000 or so distinct CDR3 sequences, about 57% seen once. The antigens these receptors bind are not known. Sequenced input: blood. The receptors come from a girl under 18 with multiple sclerosis.

This clonotype was seen a handful of times. The rearrangement joins TRBV4-1 to TRBJ2-1; 9 nucleotides align to TRBD2. V lost 0 bases and J lost 2; bases outside the gene matches: 5. CDR3 length: 17 amino acids. Germline V CDR1 and CDR2: MGHRA, YSYEKL. The DNA for the CDR3 is TGCGCCAGCAGCCAAGACCTCCCTAGCGGGACCTACAATGAGCAGTTCTTC. It specifies CASSQDLPSGTYNEQFF.

The chain links TRBV27 to TRBJ1-2; a weak D match, TRBD1 (6 bases). In germline, CDR1 is MNHEY, CDR2 SMNVEV (reference sequence). The CDR3 sequence is 15 residues long. V was cut by 5 bases and J by 7 bases, with 20 bases left in between. The CDR3 sequence: CASSIRQAPAAGYTF. The CDR3 nucleotides read TGTGCCAGCAGTATAAGACAGGCTCCGGCGGCTGGCTACACCTTC.

V usage is TRBV7-9 and J usage is TRBJ2-5, with 7 bases aligning to TRBD1. The V gene end was trimmed by 5 bases and the J gene end by 2 bases; junction bases not matched to a gene: 8. The CDR3 sequence is 15 residues long. Germline V gives CDR1 SEHNR, CDR2 FQNEAQ (reference sequence). The CDR3 loop reads CASSPPRDRQETQYF. The CDR3 DNA sequence: TGTGCCAGCAGCCCCCCCCGGGACAGACAAGAGACCCAGTACTTC.

The chain joins TRBV18 to TRBJ2-7; TRBD1 matches 7 bases. Unmatched junction bases numbered 7, after V lost 2 bases and J lost 0 bases. Per germline, CDR1 KGHSH and CDR2 LQKENI. This CDR3 has 16 residues. The CDR3 sequence is CASSPLGQASSYEQYF. The CDR3 DNA reads as TGTGCCAGCTCACCATTAGGACAGGCGTCCTCCTACGAGCAGTACTTC.

This clonotype was seen a few times. This rearrangement joins TRBV4-1 to TRBJ2-7, with 10 bases that match TRBD1. Germline trimming cut 1 base from V and 4 bases from J; bases unmatched to any gene: 10. Germline loops: CDR1 MGHRA, CDR2 YSYEKL. There are 17 residues in the CDR3. The CDR3 nucleotides are TGCGCCAGCAGCCAAGGCTCTCCTCCGGGACAGGGGTACGAGCAGTACTTC. Its protein is CASSQGSPPGQGYEQYF.

The chain employs TRBV4-1 and TRBJ2-7; tentatively, D is TRBD1 or TRBD2 (5 bases each). CDR1 MGHRA and CDR2 YSYEKL come from the germline V gene. The CDR3 contains 15 residues. V was trimmed by 1 base and J by 5 bases, leaving 15 bases between them. The CDR3 DNA sequence: TGCGCCAGCAGCCAAGTACCAAACGGGGCCCACGAGCAGTACTTC. Translated, it gives CASSQVPNGAHEQYF.

This clonotype occurred a few times. The chain recombines TRBV9 with TRBJ2-6, with 9 nucleotides matching TRBD1. The ends lost 0 bases at V and 4 bases at J; junction bases unmatched: 14. Germline CDR1 SGDLS, CDR2 YYNGEE. CDR3 size: 20 residues. As DNA, the CDR3 is TGTGCCAGCAGCGTAGACCCCACAGGGGGCGCGTCGTACGGGGCCAACGTCCTGACTTTC. It codes for CASSVDPTGGASYGANVLTF.

This rearrangement joins TRBV6-5 to TRBJ1-5; D gene uncertain. The germline V gene encodes CDR1 MNHEY and CDR2 SVGAGI. V lost 0 bases to trimming and J lost 6 bases, with 12 bases between them. The CDR3 contains 15 residues. The CDR3 here is CASSYSATLIQPQHF. The CDR3 bases are TGTGCCAGCAGTTACTCGGCTACTTTGATTCAGCCCCAGCATTTT.

The CDR3 sequence is CASLRERGHYEQYF. CDR3 nucleotides: TGTGCCAGCCTCCGGGAGCGGGGGCATTACGAGCAGTACTTC. This chain links TRBV12-3 or TRBV12-4 with TRBJ2-4, with 8 bases that match TRBD2. The J call may be incorrect, as the DNA end agrees better with TRBJ2-7. This CDR3 is built from 14 residues.

This clonotype was picked up a small number of times. The genes are TRBV25-1 and TRBJ2-7; a possible D gene is TRBD2 (5 bases). Per germline, CDR1 MGHDK and CDR2 SYGVNS. V was cut by 3 bases and J by 9 bases, with 18 bases left in between. The CDR3 has 14 residues. This CDR3 reads CASSDRSRDLGQYF. CDR3 nucleotide sequence: TGTGCCAGCAGTGATCGATCCCGGGATTTAGGGCAGTACTTC.

The sample holds a few counts of this clonotype. This chain uses TRBV12-3 or TRBV12-4 with TRBJ2-1, with 8 bases fitting TRBD1. Trimming removed 10 bases from V and 2 bases from J; junction bases left unmatched: 4. This CDR3 is built from 13 residues. The CDR3 reads CATGQGAYNEQFF. CDR3 nucleotides: TGTGCCACCGGACAGGGAGCCTACAATGAGCAGTTCTTC.

The chain combines TRBV7-8 with TRBJ2-7, with 9 bases matching TRBD1. The CDR3 consists of 15 residues. After removal of 5 bases from V and 2 bases from J, the junction contained 7 bases not matched to a gene. Germline CDR1 reads SGHVS; CDR2 reads FQNEAQ. CDR3: CASSTRDRAAYEQYF. The DNA for the CDR3 is TGTGCCAGCAGCACACGGGACAGGGCCGCCTACGAGCAGTACTTC.

The chain is built from TRBV7-3 and TRBJ2-1; possibly TRBD2 for D (6 bases). CDR1 and CDR2 (germline): SGHTA, FQGTGA. This CDR3 is 16 amino acids long. The ends were cut back, 4 bases at V and 0 bases at J, with 13 bases in the middle. In DNA form, the CDR3 reads TGTGCCAGCAGCTCCAAACGGGGGAGCTCCTACAATGAGCAGTTCTTC. Translating it yields CASSSKRGSSYNEQFF. Combining the CDR3 with reference TRBV7-3 and TRBJ2-1 gives the whole variable domain GAGVSQTPSNKVTEKGKYVELRCDPISGHTALYWYRQSLGQGPEFLIYFQGTGAADDSGLPNDRFFAVRPEGSVSTLKIQRTERGDSAVYLCASSSKRGSSYNEQFFGPGTRLTVL.

The chain employs TRBV7-2 and TRBJ2-5; TRBD2 aligns across 9 bases. Per the germline V gene, CDR1 is SGHTA and CDR2 is FQGNSA. J gave up 6 bases and V 5 bases, and 7 bases lay outside the gene matches. The CDR3 consists of 14 residues. For the CDR3, the DNA is TGTGCCAGCAGCCTGGGACTAGCTCAGAAGACCCAGTACTTC. Its protein is CASSLGLAQKTQYF.

V usage is TRBV29-1 and J usage is TRBJ2-7, with unresolved D. Germline V gene data show CDR1 as SQVTM and CDR2 as ANQGSEA. The V gene lost 6 bases and the J gene lost 5 bases, with 17 bases spanning the gap. This CDR3 is 13 amino acids long. This chain's CDR3 is CSVSVGKGDEQYF. The CDR3 DNA follows: TGCAGCGTGTCCGTGGGTAAGGGCGACGAGCAGTACTTC.

The chain recombines TRBV7-2 with TRBJ2-5, with D unresolved. The CDR3 length is 12 residues. CDR1 is SGHTA, CDR2 FQGNSA, per germline. V was clipped by 4 bases and J by 4 bases, with 7 bases between them. The CDR3 DNA sequence: TGTGCCAGCAGCTGGAAGGGAGAGACCCAGTACTTC. As protein: CASSWKGETQYF.

V is TRBV20-1 and J is TRBJ2-1; 9 nucleotides match TRBD2. The CDR3 consists of 13 residues. Germline V gene lookup returns CDR1 DFQATT and CDR2 SNEGSKA (reference sequence). J was trimmed by 3 bases and V by 6 bases; bases with no gene match: 3. As DNA, the CDR3 is TGCAGTGCCTATAGCGGGGGCTACAATGAGCAGTTCTTC. It encodes CSAYSGGYNEQFF.

The rearrangement uses TRBV12-3 or TRBV12-4 and TRBJ1-1; possible D gene TRBD1, 5 bases. The CDR3 is 18 residues long. V was trimmed by 2 bases and J by 0 bases, leaving 19 bases between them. CDR3 residues: CASSLTGGSAPMNTEAFF. The CDR3 nucleotides are TGTGCCAGCAGTTTAACCGGGGGTTCGGCGCCAATGAACACTGAAGCTTTCTTT.

The genes are TRBV2 and TRBJ1-4; TRBD1 might be the D (5 bases). CDR3 length: 13 residues. The V end was cut by 7 bases, the J end by 7 bases, with 13 bases between. Per germline, CDR1 SNHLY and CDR2 FYNNEI. The CDR3 coding sequence is TGTGCCAGCACCAAAGAAAGGGGTGAAAAACTGTTTTTT. This translates into CASTKERGEKLFF.

V usage is TRBV10-3 and J usage is TRBJ2-1; D is unclear. Trimming stripped 4 bases from V and 5 bases from J, with 6 bases between. The CDR3 length is 12 residues. Germline assignment: CDR1 ENHRY and CDR2 SYGVKD. In DNA, the CDR3 is TGTGCCATCAGTGTTTATGACAATGAGCAGTTCTTC. This encodes CAISVYDNEQFF.

This clonotype has more than one count but fewer than ten. The gene calls are TRBV5-1 and TRBJ2-7; 10 bases fit TRBD2. V dropped 3 bases and J dropped 5; count of bases not matched to a gene: 8. The CDR3 extends over 15 amino acids. Germline-derived CDR1 and CDR2 are SGHRS and YFSETQ. Written as DNA, the CDR3 is TGCGCCAGCAGCTCGGGCAGCGGGAGGGCTGACGAGCAGTACTTC. Protein product: CASSSGSGRADEQYF. The full variable domain, rest sourced from reference TRBV5-1 and TRBJ2-7, is KAGVTQTPRYLIKTRGQQVTLSCSPISGHRSVSWYQQTPGQGLQFLFEYFSETQRNKGNFPGRFSGRQFSNSRSEMNVSTLELGDSALYLCASSSGSGRADEQYFGPGTRLTVT.

This clonotype came up a few times. The gene calls are TRBV19 and TRBJ1-2, with TRBD1 matching over 10 bases. CDR1 is LNHDA, CDR2 SQIVND, per germline (reference sequence). The CDR3 is 17 amino acids. The V and J ends lost 5 bases and 3 bases, in that order; junction bases with no gene match: 12. DNA of the CDR3: TGTGCCAGTAGTGCCGGGACAGGGGCAGTTCGCGACTATGGCTACACCTTC. Residues: CASSAGTGAVRDYGYTF.

The genes are TRBV20-1 and TRBJ2-3; D is possibly TRBD1 (5 bases). V was clipped by 2 bases and J by 4 bases, with 10 bases between them. Germline V lookup: CDR1 DFQATT, CDR2 SNEGSKA (reference sequence). The CDR3 consists of 13 residues. The CDR3 spells CSARIQVSDTQYF. The CDR3 DNA follows: TGCAGTGCTAGAATACAGGTTTCAGATACGCAGTATTTT.

The V and J genes are TRBV14 and TRBJ2-1; D is ambiguous. V dropped 0 bases and J dropped 8 bases, with 17 bases sitting between them. CDR1 is SGHDN, CDR2 FVKESK, per germline. The CDR3 runs 16 residues. For the CDR3, the DNA is TGTGCCAGCAGCCAAGATTTGCCGGCCTGGGGTGATGAGCAGTTCTTC. This sequence encodes CASSQDLPAWGDEQFF.

This chain links TRBV20-1 with TRBJ2-7, with TRBD2 matching over 9 bases. With the DNA end fitting TRBJ2-1 better, the J assignment may be wrong. Germline-derived CDR1 and CDR2 are DFQATT and SNEGSKA (reference sequence). The CDR3 has 16 amino acids. Written as DNA, the CDR3 is TGCAGTGCTATACCCCTCCTAGCGGGGCAGTTGCACGAGCAGTTCTTC. Translated: CSAIPLLAGQLHEQFF.

The J gene is TRBJ2-2, the V gene TRBV5-1; no definite D call. The germline V gene has CDR1 SGHRS and CDR2 YFSETQ. This CDR3 contains 15 residues. The V gene lost 5 bases and the J gene lost 4 bases, with 15 bases spanning the gap. The CDR3: CASSQTAESTGELFF. In DNA, the CDR3 is TGCGCCAGCAGTCAGACCGCGGAGAGCACCGGGGAGCTGTTTTTT.

This clonotype was observed a single time. The gene calls are TRBV10-3 and TRBJ2-3, with 8 positions matching TRBD2. CDR3 size: 15 residues. Per the germline V gene, CDR1 is ENHRY and CDR2 is SYGVKD. V lost 4 bases, J lost 0 bases, and 3 bases stayed unmatched. CDR3 coding DNA: TGTGCCATCAGTGGGGAGCGGGGGAGCACAGATACGCAGTATTTT. It yields the protein CAISGERGSTDTQYF.

The table lists this clonotype with a few counts. The rearrangement joins TRBV29-1 to TRBJ2-7; D might be TRBD2 (6 bases). Trimming left V 7 bases short and J 1 base short, with 11 bases between. Germline values: CDR1 SQVTM, CDR2 ANQGSEA. This CDR3 is built from 12 residues. For the CDR3, the DNA is TGCAGCGCTGCGGCGGGATCCTACGAGCAGTACTTC. This codes for CSAAAGSYEQYF.

This sequence joins TRBV12-5 and TRBJ1-5, with 7 nucleotides matching TRBD1. The ends lost 3 bases at V and 1 base at J; junction bases unmatched: 6. This CDR3 region has 16 residues. The V gene's germline CDR1 is LGHNT and CDR2 FRNRAP. CDR3 DNA sequence: TGTGCTAGTGGTTTTTACGTACAGGGGAGCAATCAGCCCCAGCATTTT. It yields the protein CASGFYVQGSNQPQHF.

The rearrangement joins TRBV5-1 to TRBJ2-7; 8 bases map to TRBD1. Matching the DNA end better, TRBJ2-5 makes the J call doubtful. The CDR3 totals 16 residues. From germline, CDR1 is SGHRS and CDR2 YFSETQ. The CDR3 bases are TGCGCCAGCAGCTTGGCGGCGACAGGGGCGTGGGAGACCCAGTACTTC. It specifies CASSLAATGAWETQYF.